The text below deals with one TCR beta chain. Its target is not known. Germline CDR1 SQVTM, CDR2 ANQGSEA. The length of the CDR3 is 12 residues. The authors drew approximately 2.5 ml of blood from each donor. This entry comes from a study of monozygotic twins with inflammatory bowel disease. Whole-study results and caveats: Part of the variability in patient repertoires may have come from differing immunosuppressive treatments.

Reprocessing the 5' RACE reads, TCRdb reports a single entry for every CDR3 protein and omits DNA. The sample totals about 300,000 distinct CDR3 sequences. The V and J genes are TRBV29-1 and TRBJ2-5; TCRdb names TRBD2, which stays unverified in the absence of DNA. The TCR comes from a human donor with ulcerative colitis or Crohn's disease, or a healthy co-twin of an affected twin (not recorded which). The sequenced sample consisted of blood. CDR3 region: CSVAKGWGTQYF.